This is a list of T cell receptor beta chains from one sample in a study of T cells in Graves' hyperthyroidism and ophthalmopathy. TCRdb re-called the multiplex PCR reads through MiXCR, storing one row per CDR3 protein. The sample includes hundreds of thousands of distinct CDR3 sequences, roughly 20% seen only once; the top ten take 34%. The sample taken for sequencing was blood. These receptors were taken from a man aged 25 to 45 with Graves' ophthalmopathy. CDR3s include the opening cysteine and the closing phenylalanine or tryptophan. The D gene is left open where the match is weak. Size values are once, few and many counts, or a class for expanded clones, and some rows have none.

CDR3 length: 13
clone size: NA
D gene: TRBD1
J gene: TRBJ1-1
V gene: TRBV20-1
CDR3 protein: CSPARGPNTEAFF
CDR3 DNA: TGCAGCCCAGCGAGGGGGCCGAACACTGAAGCTTTCTTT

CDR3 length: 14
clone size: few
D gene: NA
J gene: TRBJ2-7
V gene: TRBV6-2/TRBV6-3
CDR3 protein: CASSYSVTSYEQYF
CDR3 DNA: TGTGCCAGCAGTTACTCGGTAACTAGCTACGAGCAGTACTTC

CDR3 length: 13
clone size: NA
D gene: NA
J gene: TRBJ2-5
V gene: TRBV29-1
CDR3 protein: CSIYHRPKETQYF
CDR3 DNA: TGCAGCATATACCACAGACCTAAGGAGACCCAGTACTTC

CDR3 length: 14
clone size: many
D gene: NA
J gene: TRBJ2-1
V gene: TRBV28
CDR3 protein: CASSPGGVYNEQFF
CDR3 DNA: TGTGCCAGCAGCCCAGGGGGGGTCTACAATGAGCAGTTCTTC

CDR3 length: 16
clone size: many
D gene: TRBD1
J gene: TRBJ2-7
V gene: TRBV12-3/TRBV12-4
CDR3 protein: CASSTTTGTGADEQYF
CDR3 DNA: TGTGCCAGCAGTACAACGACCGGGACAGGGGCCGACGAGCAGTACTTC

CDR3 length: 15
clone size: few
D gene: TRBD2
J gene: TRBJ2-5
V gene: TRBV4-1
CDR3 protein: CASSRGLAAQETQYF
CDR3 DNA: TGCGCCAGCAGCCGTGGACTAGCGGCTCAAGAGACCCAGTACTTC

CDR3 length: 14
clone size: NA
D gene: NA
J gene: TRBJ2-7
V gene: TRBV11-2
CDR3 protein: CASSPPERTYEQYF
CDR3 DNA: TGTGCCAGCAGCCCACCGGAAAGAACCTACGAGCAGTACTTC

CDR3 length: 15
clone size: many
D gene: TRBD1
J gene: TRBJ2-5
V gene: TRBV12-3/TRBV12-4
CDR3 protein: CASSRPTGGSKTQYF
CDR3 DNA: TGTGCCAGCAGTAGACCCACAGGGGGCTCGAAGACCCAGTACTTC

CDR3 length: 19
clone size: few
D gene: NA
J gene: TRBJ2-1
V gene: TRBV20-1
CDR3 protein: CSARFQLLRAPITYNEQFF
CDR3 DNA: TGCAGTGCTAGATTCCAGCTGTTGAGGGCTCCGATAACATACAATGAGCAGTTCTTC

CDR3 length: 14
clone size: once
D gene: TRBD1
J gene: TRBJ2-2
V gene: TRBV12-3/TRBV12-4
CDR3 protein: CASLGTGSTGELFF
CDR3 DNA: TGTGCCAGTCTCGGGACAGGGTCAACCGGGGAGCTGTTTTTT

CDR3 length: 12
clone size: few
D gene: NA
J gene: TRBJ2-3
V gene: TRBV29-1
CDR3 protein: CSAGGHTDTQYF
CDR3 DNA: TGCAGCGCGGGGGGCCACACAGATACGCAGTATTTT

CDR3 length: 16
clone size: few
D gene: TRBD1
J gene: TRBJ2-3
V gene: TRBV11-2
CDR3 protein: CASSRTGTIKGDAQYF
CDR3 DNA: TGTGCCAGCAGCCGGACAGGGACCATCAAGGGTGATGCGCAGTATTTT

CDR3 length: 15
clone size: many
D gene: NA
J gene: TRBJ2-2
V gene: TRBV7-8
CDR3 protein: CASSFTGWNTGELFF
CDR3 DNA: TGTGCCAGCAGCTTCACAGGGTGGAACACCGGGGAGCTGTTTTTT

CDR3 length: 16
clone size: few
D gene: NA
J gene: TRBJ2-4
V gene: TRBV18
CDR3 protein: CASSPTPAGTQNIQYF
CDR3 DNA: TGTGCCAGCTCACCTACTCCGGCCGGAACCCAAAACATTCAGTACTTC